The text below deals with one TCR beta chain. The antigen is not known. The data were taken from a study of vaccination and CD4 T cells after COVID-19. Findings and limits, study-wide: SARS-CoV-2-reactive clonotype medians increased from roughly 21 to 40, not significantly.

The CDR3 runs 16 residues. V dropped 0 bases and J dropped 2; count of bases not matched to a gene: 1. The Oncomine TCR Beta short-read assay was what sequenced the DNA obtained from cultured CD4+ T cells. Someone extracted genomic DNA from cultured CD4+ T cells. TCRdb fed the PCR reads into MiXCR, producing one record per CDR3 protein. The sample contains about 14,000 distinct CDR3 sequences, over 25% of which appear only once. Noted treatment: approximately nine-day PBMC culture with coronavirus spike peptide pools or control peptides (ViraFEST assay). Peptide-pool expansion of antigen-specific T cells preceded TCR sequencing in ViraFEST.

Sequencing used CD4+ T cells from blood, cultured in vitro, obtained before SARS-CoV-2 vaccination. This receptor was obtained from a human donor who received a COVID-19 vaccine. J is TRBJ1-3 and V is TRBV12-3 or TRBV12-4; 10 nucleotides agree with TRBD1. CDR3 bases: TGTGCCAGCAGTTTAGCCGGGACAGGGGCTGGAAACACCATATATTTT. It specifies CASSLAGTGAGNTIYF.